The T cell receptor (beta chain) described here comes from a study of shared clonotypes between healthy human individuals. V trimming: 4 bases; J trimming: 13 bases; junction bases outside the gene matches: 22. The CDR3 extends over 18 amino acids. Germline CDR1 and CDR2: SGHRS and YFSETQ. Method: immunoSEQ multiplex PCR; TCRdb's copy keeps in-frame clones and lacks some. The repertoire holds 2 million to 2.5 million clones, with approximately 95% as singletons. This TCR was sampled from a man between 18 and 35 years old in good health. Some clones in this sample may be carry-over from other donors' samples. Material: naive CD4+ T cells from PBMCs. As for subset: CD45RA+ positively selected. V usage is TRBV5-1 and J usage is TRBJ1-4, with 10 bases fitting TRBD1. CDR3 bases: TGCGCCAGCAGCACGACAGGGGGCTTCACCTTACCCTCGGGACGACTGTTTTTT. Its translation is CASSTTGGFTLPSGRLFF.